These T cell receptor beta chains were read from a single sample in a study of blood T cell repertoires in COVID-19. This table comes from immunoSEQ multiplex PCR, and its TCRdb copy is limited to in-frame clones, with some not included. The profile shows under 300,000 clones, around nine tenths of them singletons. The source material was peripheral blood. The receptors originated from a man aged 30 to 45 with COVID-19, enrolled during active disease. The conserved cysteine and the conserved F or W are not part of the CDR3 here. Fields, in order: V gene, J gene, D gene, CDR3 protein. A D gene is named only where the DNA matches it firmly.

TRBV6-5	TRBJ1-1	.	ASRTQGKPEAF
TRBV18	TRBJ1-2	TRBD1	ASSPGGGTAYGYT
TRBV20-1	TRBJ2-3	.	SASWLALTDTQY
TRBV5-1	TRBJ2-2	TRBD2	ASSSLAGGDTGELF
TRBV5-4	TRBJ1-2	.	ASSLRRADFYGYT
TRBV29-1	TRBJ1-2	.	SVEGRKGARNGYT
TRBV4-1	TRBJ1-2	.	ASSQRGAGGAHGYT
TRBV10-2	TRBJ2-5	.	ASSEGQAGTQY
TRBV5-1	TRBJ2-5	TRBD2	ASSLGLAGDPYQETQY
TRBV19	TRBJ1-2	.	ASSIDMPERGLFYGYT
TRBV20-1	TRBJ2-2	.	SARGPGELF
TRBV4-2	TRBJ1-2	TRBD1	ASSQPQTGGEGYT
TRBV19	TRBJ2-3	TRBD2	ASSIGTSVSTDTQY
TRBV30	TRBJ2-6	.	AWSVRRGTFSGANVLT
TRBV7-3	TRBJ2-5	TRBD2	ASSLTGLGTQY
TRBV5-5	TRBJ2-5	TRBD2	ASSYPGLAGQETQY
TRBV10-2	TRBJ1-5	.	ASSERGGGNQPQH
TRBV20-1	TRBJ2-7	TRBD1	SASPPSGTGGGEQY
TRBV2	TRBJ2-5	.	ASRLRWLETQY
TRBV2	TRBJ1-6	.	ASSEAGGMGLNSPLH
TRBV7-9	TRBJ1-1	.	ASSLLLGLNTEAF
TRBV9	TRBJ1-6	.	ASSTLDSLNSPLH
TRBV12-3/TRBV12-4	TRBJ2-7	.	ASSFEGHYEQY
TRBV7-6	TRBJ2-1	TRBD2	ASSLAPWAGGLYNEQF
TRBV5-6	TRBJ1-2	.	ASRAGHGEYYGYT
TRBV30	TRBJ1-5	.	AWSAGELYSNQPQH
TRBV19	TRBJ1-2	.	ASSIGFQKPYGYT
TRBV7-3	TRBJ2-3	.	ASSWGGGRRDTDTQY
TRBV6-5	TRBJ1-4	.	ASSYGQLMNEKLF
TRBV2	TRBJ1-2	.	ASTIDRVVGYT
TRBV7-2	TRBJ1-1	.	ASSFPQGNTEAF
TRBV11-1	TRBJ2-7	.	ASSFAGRSYEQY
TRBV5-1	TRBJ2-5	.	ASRPGPQETQY
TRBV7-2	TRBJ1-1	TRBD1	ASSRGQQNTEAF
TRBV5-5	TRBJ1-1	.	ASRLLPREPEAF
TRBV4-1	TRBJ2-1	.	ASRGSRSYNEQF
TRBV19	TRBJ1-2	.	ASSSQGFGYT
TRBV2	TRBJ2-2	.	ASSDRGISNTGELF
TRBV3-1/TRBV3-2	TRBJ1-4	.	ASSQDPGRGEKLF
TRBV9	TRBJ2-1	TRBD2	ASSVEGLARNEQF
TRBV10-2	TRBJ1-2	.	ASTPTGGGHGYT
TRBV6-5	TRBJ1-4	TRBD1	ASRRQGDEKLF
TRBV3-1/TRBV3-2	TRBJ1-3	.	ASSHTGSGNTIY
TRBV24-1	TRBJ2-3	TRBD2	ATSAAGGTDTQY
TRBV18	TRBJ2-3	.	ASSFTTGRDTQY
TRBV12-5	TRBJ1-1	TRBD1	ASGYRGGNTEAF
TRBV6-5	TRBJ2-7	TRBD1	ASSYAGGYEQY
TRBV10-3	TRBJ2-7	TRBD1	AISEQWDSTYEQY
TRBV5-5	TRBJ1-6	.	ASSPGQRNSPLH
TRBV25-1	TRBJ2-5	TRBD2	ASRAEGLAGEKY
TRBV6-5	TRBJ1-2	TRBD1	ASSLDRGDLRGGYT
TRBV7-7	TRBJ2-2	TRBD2	ASSPRTSGGPNTGELF